This T cell receptor (beta chain) is from a study of T cells in Graves' hyperthyroidism and ophthalmopathy. Whole-study findings and limits: Expanded thyroid clonotypes (above 0.001) were mostly also found in blood.

Patients with uncontrolled infections, other autoimmune diseases, pregnancy or lactation were excluded. Isolation of PBMCs was performed on around 9.3 ml fresh peripheral blood. The investigators amplified TCR beta CDR3 regions from RNA transcripts. Using the HTBI primer set, a first-round RT-PCR was run on the TCR CDR3. Each CDR3 protein gets one entry after TCRdb re-called the multiplex PCR reads with MiXCR. The sample consists of 600,000 to 650,000 distinct CDR3 sequences, about a sixth of them appearing once. Ten or more counts support this clonotype. Its antigen is not identified. The sequenced sample was blood. The TCR was taken from a woman aged 25 to 39 with Graves' hyperthyroidism.

DNA of the CDR3: TGCAGTGCTAGTAGCGGTAGGGGGGGAGATACGCAGTATTTT. Translation gives CSASSGRGGDTQYF. The V call is TRBV20-1, the J call TRBJ2-3; the D gene is possibly TRBD2 (7 bases). The germline gives CDR1 DFQATT, CDR2 SNEGSKA (reference sequence). The length of the CDR3 is 14 residues. The germline V and J ends were trimmed by 3 bases and 5 bases, with 15 bases remaining between them.